One sample yielded the 15 T cell receptor beta chains listed below, sequenced in a study of shared clonotypes between healthy human individuals. Clones were read by immunoSEQ multiplex PCR, and TCRdb kept only the in-frame ones, dropping some. This table holds nearly 2 million clones, 85% to 95% found once. Terminally differentiated effector memory CD45RA+ cells were excluded by CCR7 positive selection of CD45RO-negative cells. The material sequenced was naive CD8+ T cells sorted from blood. The receptors shown here come from a man between 18 and 35 years old in good health.

The chain recombines TRBV4-3 with TRBJ2-5; D remains unclear. Germline CDR1 is LGHNA and CDR2 is YSLEER. The CDR3 runs 15 residues. V lost 1 base, J lost 2 bases, and 11 bases lay in between. DNA of the CDR3: TGCGCCAGCAGCCAAGGTTCAGGAATGCAAGAGACCCAGTACTTC. Protein: CASSQGSGMQETQYF.

The chain recombines TRBV27 with TRBJ2-6; the D is unclear. CDR3 length: 14 residues. CDR1 MNHEY and CDR2 SMNVEV come from the germline V gene (reference sequence). The V end was cut by 6 bases, the J end by 0 bases, with 6 bases between. CDR3 in amino acids: CASSRISGANVLTF. CDR3 nucleotide sequence: TGTGCCAGCAGCCGGATCTCTGGGGCCAACGTCCTGACTTTC. Looking up the rest from reference TRBV27 and TRBJ2-6 gives the full variable domain: EAQVTQNPRYLITVTGKKLTVTCSQNMNHEYMSWYRQDPGLGLRQIYYSMNVEVTDKGDVPEGYKVSRKEKRNFPLILESPSPNQTSLYFCASSRISGANVLTFGAGSRLTVL.

CDR3 protein: CASSLDLGGFGNTIYF. CDR3 nucleotides: TGTGCCAGCAGCTTGGATCTAGGGGGATTCGGAAACACCATATATTTT. The chain combines TRBV7-9 with TRBJ1-3; D might be TRBD1 (6 bases). This CDR3 region has 16 residues. V was clipped by 3 bases and J by 4 bases, with 16 bases between them. CDR1 and CDR2 from the germline V gene are SEHNR and FQNEAQ (reference sequence).

This clone was seen once. V is TRBV9 and J is TRBJ2-1; unclear D gene. Germline V gene sequence: CDR1 SGDLS, CDR2 YYNGEE. The CDR3 sequence is 15 residues long. V was pared by 4 bases and J by 0 bases, with 11 bases between. The CDR3 region is CASSYDTSSYNEQFF. The CDR3 bases are TGTGCCAGCAGCTACGATACCAGCTCCTACAATGAGCAGTTCTTC.

The genes are TRBV7-2 and TRBJ2-3, with 8 bases lining up with TRBD2. CDR1 and CDR2 from the germline V gene are SGHTA and FQGNSA. The CDR3 loop spans 17 amino acids. Losses at the gene ends were 5 bases for V and 2 bases for J; bases not matched to a gene: 12. Written as DNA, the CDR3 is TGTGCCAGCAGCCCCACCCGGGGTAGCGGGAACACAGATACGCAGTATTTT. Amino acid sequence: CASSPTRGSGNTDTQYF.

This chain joins TRBV7-6 and TRBJ1-1; 7 bases are a match to TRBD1. The CDR3 is made up of 16 amino acids. J gave up 3 bases and V 1 base, and 8 bases lay outside the gene matches. CDR1 is SGHVS and CDR2 is FNYEAQ in the germline V gene. CDR3 coding DNA: TGTGCCAGCAGCTTAGAAGCGCGTCAGGGGGACACTGAAGCTTTCTTT. Protein: CASSLEARQGDTEAFF.

The gene calls are TRBV2 and TRBJ1-5, with D unresolved. The ends were cut back, 5 bases at V and 3 bases at J, with 8 bases in the middle. From germline, CDR1 is SNHLY and CDR2 FYNNEI. The length of the CDR3 is 13 residues. Here the CDR3 reads CASSSGPNQPQHF. CDR3 in DNA: TGTGCCAGCAGTTCAGGACCCAATCAGCCCCAGCATTTT.

This rearrangement joins TRBV27 to TRBJ2-3, with 8 positions matching TRBD1. The CDR3 sequence is 14 residues long. V lost 4 bases and J lost 3; bases outside the gene matches: 3. CDR1 MNHEY and CDR2 SMNVEV come from the germline V gene (reference sequence). CDR3 nucleotide sequence: TGTGCCAGCAGTTATGGACAGGGAACAGATACGCAGTATTTT. This translates into CASSYGQGTDTQYF.

This chain connects TRBV27 to TRBJ1-1, with a possible D match to TRBD1 (6 bases). Trimming left V 0 bases short and J 3 bases short, with 14 bases between. The CDR3 sequence is 16 residues long. The germline V gene has CDR1 MNHEY and CDR2 SMNVEV (reference sequence). CDR3 DNA sequence: TGTGCCAGCAGTTTATCCCCAGGGGAGGGGTACACTGAAGCTTTCTTT. It codes for CASSLSPGEGYTEAFF.

The chain employs TRBV7-8 and TRBJ1-1; 11 nucleotides line up with TRBD1. The CDR3 extends over 14 amino acids. Germline loops: CDR1 SGHVS, CDR2 FQNEAQ. J was trimmed by 6 bases and V by 4 bases; bases with no gene match: 4. The CDR3: CASSSWTGGPEAFF. DNA for the CDR3: TGTGCCAGCAGCTCGTGGACAGGGGGCCCTGAAGCTTTCTTT.

This CDR3 reads CASSSYLSGTDNSPLHF. The CDR3 DNA is TGTGCCAGTAGTTCCTATTTGTCCGGGACAGATAATTCACCCCTCCACTTT. The chain recombines TRBV19 with TRBJ1-6, with TRBD1 matching over 7 bases. V was clipped by 5 bases and J by 5 bases; unmatched bases: 12. CDR3 size: 17 residues. CDR1 is LNHDA, CDR2 SQIVND, per germline (reference sequence).

The V gene is TRBV7-9, the J gene TRBJ2-2; 7 nucleotides line up with TRBD1. The CDR3 is made up of 14 amino acids. Germline CDR1 reads SEHNR; CDR2 reads FQNEAQ (reference sequence). V was pared by 5 bases and J by 6 bases, with 6 bases of the junction left unmatched. CDR3 bases: TGTGCCAGCAGCCACCCGACAGGGTCCGGGGAGCTGTTTTTT. Protein sequence: CASSHPTGSGELFF.

The V and J genes are TRBV9 and TRBJ2-2; D gene uncertain. This CDR3 is built from 14 residues. Germline lookup yields CDR1 SGDLS and CDR2 YYNGEE. Deletions cut 0 bases from V and 4 bases from J, with 7 bases between. CDR3 nucleotide sequence: TGTGCCAGCAGCGTAGGGTTTGCCACCGGGGAGCTGTTTTTT. Translated: CASSVGFATGELFF.

CDR3 loop: CASSQEDLLPGYTF. In nucleotides, the CDR3 is TGCGCCAGCAGCCAGGAAGACTTACTACCTGGCTACACCTTC. The V gene is TRBV4-1, the J gene TRBJ1-2; no firm D call. V was cut by 3 bases and J by 7 bases, with 15 bases left in between. Germline values: CDR1 MGHRA, CDR2 YSYEKL. CDR3 size: 14 residues.

CDR3 protein: CASTPGNEKLFF. The CDR3 DNA is TGTGCCAGCACCCCTGGTAATGAAAAACTGTTTTTT. The chain carries TRBV7-9 and TRBJ1-4, with no clear D. Trimming left V 7 bases short and J 4 bases short, with 7 bases between. Germline V lookup: CDR1 SEHNR, CDR2 FQNEAQ (reference sequence). The CDR3 contains 12 residues.